The entry below describes one T cell receptor (beta chain). These data belong to a study of technical replicates of blood from several donors. Sequencing used immunoSEQ multiplex PCR; TCRdb keeps in-frame clones, though not all of them. Here the sample spans 79,000 or so clones, around 96% being singletons. The specimen was T cells isolated from PBMCs. The clonotype was recovered from a human donor in good health.

This CDR3 reads CASSLAGEAFF. CDR3 nucleotide sequence: TGTGCCAGCAGCTTGGCGGGGGAAGCTTTCTTT. The V gene is TRBV5-4, the J gene TRBJ1-1; no clear D gene. The germline V gene encodes CDR1 SGHNT and CDR2 YYREEE (reference sequence). The V and J ends lost 0 bases and 8 bases respectively, with 5 bases between them. The length of the CDR3 is 11 residues.